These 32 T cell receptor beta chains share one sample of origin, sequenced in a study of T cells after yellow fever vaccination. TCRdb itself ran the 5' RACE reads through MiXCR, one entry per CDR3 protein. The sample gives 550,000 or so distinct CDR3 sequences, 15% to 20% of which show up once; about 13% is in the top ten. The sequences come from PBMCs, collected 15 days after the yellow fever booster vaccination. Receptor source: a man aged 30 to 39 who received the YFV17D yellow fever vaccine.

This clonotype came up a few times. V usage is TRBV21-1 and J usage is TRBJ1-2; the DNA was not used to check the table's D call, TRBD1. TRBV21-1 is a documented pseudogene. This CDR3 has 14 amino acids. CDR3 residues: CASSNPKTPSGYTF. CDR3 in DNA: TGTGCCAGCAGCAATCCTAAGACCCCCAGCGGCTACACCTTC.

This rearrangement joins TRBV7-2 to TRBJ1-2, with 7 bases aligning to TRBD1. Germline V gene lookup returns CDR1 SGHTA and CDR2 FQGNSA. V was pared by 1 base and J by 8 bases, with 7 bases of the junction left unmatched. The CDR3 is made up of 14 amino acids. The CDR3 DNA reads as TGTGCCAGCAGCTTAGGTGACAGGGCGTCCGGCTACACCTTC. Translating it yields CASSLGDRASGYTF.

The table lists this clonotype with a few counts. This CDR3 is CSAHEGAAEAFF. The CDR3 DNA sequence: TGCAGTGCCCACGAGGGGGCCGCTGAAGCTTTCTTT. The rearrangement uses TRBV20-1 and TRBJ1-1; 7 nucleotides line up with TRBD1. Germline-derived CDR1 and CDR2 are DFQATT and SNEGSKA (reference sequence). The J segment lost 6 bases and the V segment lost 6 bases, leaving 7 bases of the junction unmatched. The CDR3 covers 12 residues.

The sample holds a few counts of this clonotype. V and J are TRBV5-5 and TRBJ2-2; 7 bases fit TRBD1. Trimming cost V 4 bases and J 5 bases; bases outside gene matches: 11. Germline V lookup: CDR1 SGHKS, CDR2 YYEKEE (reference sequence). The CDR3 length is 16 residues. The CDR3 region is CASSPGGQVGTGELFF. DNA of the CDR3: TGTGCCAGCAGCCCTGGCGGACAGGTTGGAACCGGGGAGCTGTTTTTT.

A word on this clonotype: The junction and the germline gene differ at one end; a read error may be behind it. CDR3 in DNA: TGTGCCAGTAGTGAACGCAATCAGCAGTTCTTC. This gives the protein CASSERNQQFF. This rearrangement joins TRBV19 to TRBJ2-1, with D unclear. Germline loops: CDR1 LNHDA, CDR2 SQIVND (reference sequence). CDR3 length equals 11 residues.

The CDR3 region is CASSQQWGNEQFF. The CDR3 DNA is TGCGCCAGCAGCCAACAGTGGGGCAATGAGCAGTTCTTC. V is TRBV4-3 and J is TRBJ2-1; D is undetermined. The V end lost 2 bases, the J end lost 6 bases, and 8 bases lay between the germline ends. The germline gives CDR1 LGHNA, CDR2 YSLEER. The length of the CDR3 is 13 residues.

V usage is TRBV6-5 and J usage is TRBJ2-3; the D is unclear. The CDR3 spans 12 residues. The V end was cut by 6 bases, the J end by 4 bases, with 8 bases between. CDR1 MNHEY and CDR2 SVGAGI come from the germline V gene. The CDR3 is CASRGASDTQYF. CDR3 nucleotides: TGTGCCAGCAGGGGCGCATCAGATACGCAGTATTTT.

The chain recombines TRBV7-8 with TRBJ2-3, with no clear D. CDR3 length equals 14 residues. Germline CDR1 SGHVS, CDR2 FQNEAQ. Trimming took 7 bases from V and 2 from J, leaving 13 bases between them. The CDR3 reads CASTHETDTDTQYF. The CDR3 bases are TGTGCCAGCACCCATGAAACAGACACAGATACGCAGTATTTT.

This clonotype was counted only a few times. Here the CDR3 DNA reads TGTGCCAGCAGCTCCGGATCACAGACCGGGGAGCTGTTTTTT. Its translation: CASSSGSQTGELFF. This rearrangement joins TRBV7-9 to TRBJ2-2; no clear D gene. Germline values: CDR1 SEHNR, CDR2 FQNEAQ (reference sequence). This CDR3 has 14 residues. V was cut by 4 bases and J by 5 bases, with 11 bases left in between.

CDR3 nucleotides: TGTGCCAGCAGCCCCGGGACTAGCGTAAACATTCAGTACTTC. This sequence encodes CASSPGTSVNIQYF. The chain recombines TRBV7-9 with TRBJ2-4; 10 bases map to TRBD2. Germline V lookup: CDR1 SEHNR, CDR2 FQNEAQ (reference sequence). This CDR3 has 14 residues. Trimming at V came to 5 bases and at J to 6 bases, leaving 4 bases not matched to a gene.

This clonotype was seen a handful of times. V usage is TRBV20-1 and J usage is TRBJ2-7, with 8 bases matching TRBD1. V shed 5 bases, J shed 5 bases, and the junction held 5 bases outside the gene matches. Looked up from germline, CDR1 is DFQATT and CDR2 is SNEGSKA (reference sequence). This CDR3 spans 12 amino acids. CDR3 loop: CSADRGGHEQYF. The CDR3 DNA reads TGCAGTGCTGACAGGGGAGGACACGAGCAGTACTTC.

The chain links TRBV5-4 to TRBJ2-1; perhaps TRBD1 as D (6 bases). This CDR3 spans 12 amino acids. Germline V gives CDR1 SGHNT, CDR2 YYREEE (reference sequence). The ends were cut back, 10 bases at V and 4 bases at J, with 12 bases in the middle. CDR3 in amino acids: CALGADYNEQFF. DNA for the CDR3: TGTGCCTTGGGGGCTGATTACAATGAGCAGTTCTTC.

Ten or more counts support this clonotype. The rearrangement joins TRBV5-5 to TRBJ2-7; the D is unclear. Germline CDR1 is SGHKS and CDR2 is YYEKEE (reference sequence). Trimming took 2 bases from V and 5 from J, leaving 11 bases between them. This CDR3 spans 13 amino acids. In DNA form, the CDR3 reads TGTGCCAGCAGCTTCTGGGGAAGGAACGAGCAGTACTTC. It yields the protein CASSFWGRNEQYF.

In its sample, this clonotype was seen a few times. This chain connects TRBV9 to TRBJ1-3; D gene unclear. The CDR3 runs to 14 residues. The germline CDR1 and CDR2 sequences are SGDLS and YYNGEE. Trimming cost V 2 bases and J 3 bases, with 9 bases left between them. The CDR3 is CASSVTELGNTIYF. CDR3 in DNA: TGTGCCAGCAGCGTGACGGAACTTGGAAACACCATATATTTT.

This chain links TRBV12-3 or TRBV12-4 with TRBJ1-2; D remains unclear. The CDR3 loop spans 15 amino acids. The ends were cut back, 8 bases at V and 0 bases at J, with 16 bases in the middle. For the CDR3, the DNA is TGTGCCAGCGTACAGACGGGTGGGACTAACTATGGCTACACCTTC. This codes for CASVQTGGTNYGYTF.

The DNA for the CDR3 is TGTGCCAGCAGCCATTTCAGCTCGAACACCGGGGAGCTGTTTTTT. The encoded protein is CASSHFSSNTGELFF. The gene calls are TRBV3-1 and TRBJ2-2, with unresolved D. This CDR3 is 15 amino acids long. The germline V gene encodes CDR1 LGHDT and CDR2 YNNKEL (reference sequence). V was cut by 3 bases and J by 0 bases, with 8 bases left in between. The variable domain in full, with the rest retrieved from reference TRBV3-1 and TRBJ2-2, is DTAVSQTPKYLVTQMGNDKSIKCEQNLGHDTMYWYKQDSKKFLKIMFSYNNKELIINETVPNRFSPKSPDKAHLNLHINSLELGDSAVYFCASSHFSSNTGELFFGEGSRLTVL.

This chain's CDR3 is CASSPRTLYEQYF. The CDR3 coding sequence is TGTGCCAGCAGCCCCCGGACACTGTACGAGCAGTACTTC. The V gene is TRBV7-6, the J gene TRBJ2-7; possibly TRBD1 for D (5 bases). The germline V gene has CDR1 SGHVS and CDR2 FNYEAQ. The CDR3 spans 13 residues. Deletions cut 5 bases from V and 4 bases from J, with 12 bases between.

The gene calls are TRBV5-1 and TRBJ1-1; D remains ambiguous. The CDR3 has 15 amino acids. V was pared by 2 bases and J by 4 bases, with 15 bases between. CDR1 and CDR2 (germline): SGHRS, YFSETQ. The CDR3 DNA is TGCGCCAGCAGCTTAGACCCGGCGGATAGCACTGAAGCTTTCTTT. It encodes CASSLDPADSTEAFF.

CDR3 residues: CASQVLAGIYNEQFF. CDR3 nucleotides: TGCGCCAGCCAAGTACTAGCGGGGATCTACAATGAGCAGTTCTTC. This sequence joins TRBV5-1 and TRBJ2-1; TRBD2 matches at 10 bases. Germline V lookup: CDR1 SGHRS, CDR2 YFSETQ. This CDR3 is 15 amino acids long. V was clipped by 7 bases and J by 3 bases; unmatched bases: 7.

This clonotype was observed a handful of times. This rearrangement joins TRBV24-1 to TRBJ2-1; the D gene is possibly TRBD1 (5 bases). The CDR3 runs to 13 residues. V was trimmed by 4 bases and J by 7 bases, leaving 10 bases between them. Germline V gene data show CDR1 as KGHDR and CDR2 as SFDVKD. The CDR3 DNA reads TGTGCCACCAGTGACCCAGGGAATAATGAGCAGTTCTTC. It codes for CATSDPGNNEQFF.

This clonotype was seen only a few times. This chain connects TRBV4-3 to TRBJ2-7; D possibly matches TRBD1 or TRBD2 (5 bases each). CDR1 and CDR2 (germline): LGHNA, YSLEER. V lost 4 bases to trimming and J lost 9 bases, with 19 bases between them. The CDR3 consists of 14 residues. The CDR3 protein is CASSLHSGTARQYF. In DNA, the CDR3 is TGCGCCAGCAGCCTACACAGTGGGACCGCTAGGCAGTACTTC.

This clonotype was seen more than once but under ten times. CDR3 DNA: TGTGCCAGCAGCTTAGCGGGGACTTCCTATACGCAGTATTTT. Its translation is CASSLAGTSYTQYF. V is TRBV7-2 and J is TRBJ2-3, with D maybe TRBD2 (6 bases). V gave up 0 bases and J gave up 7 bases, with 11 bases separating them. CDR3 length: 14 amino acids. Per germline, CDR1 SGHTA and CDR2 FQGNSA.

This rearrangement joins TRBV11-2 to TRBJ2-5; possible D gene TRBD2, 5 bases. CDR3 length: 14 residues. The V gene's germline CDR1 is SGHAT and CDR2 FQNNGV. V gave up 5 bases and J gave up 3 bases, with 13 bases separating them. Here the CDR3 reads CASSPGSAKETQYF. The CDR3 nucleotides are TGTGCCAGCAGCCCGGGATCAGCGAAAGAGACCCAGTACTTC.

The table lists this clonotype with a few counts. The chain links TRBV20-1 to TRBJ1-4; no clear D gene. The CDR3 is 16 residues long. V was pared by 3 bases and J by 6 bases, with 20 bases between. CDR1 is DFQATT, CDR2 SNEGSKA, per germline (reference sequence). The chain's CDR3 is CSASHGSGRMDEKLFF. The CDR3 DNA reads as TGCAGTGCTAGCCATGGCTCCGGGCGGATGGATGAAAAACTGTTTTTT.

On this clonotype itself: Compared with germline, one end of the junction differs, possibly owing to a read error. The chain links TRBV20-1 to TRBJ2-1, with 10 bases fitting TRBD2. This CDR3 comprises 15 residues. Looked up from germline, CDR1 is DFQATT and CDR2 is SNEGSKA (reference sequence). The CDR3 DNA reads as TGCTGTGCTAGGGTACAGCGGGAGGGCCCCAATGAGCAGTTCTTC. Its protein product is CCARVQREGPNEQFF.

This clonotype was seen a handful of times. CDR3 sequence reads: CASSVDGETYTQYF. The CDR3 nucleotides read TGCGCCAGCAGCGTCGACGGGGAAACATATACGCAGTATTTT. The V call is TRBV5-1, the J call TRBJ2-3; a possible D gene is TRBD2 (5 bases). There are 14 residues in the CDR3. Trimming stripped 4 bases from V and 7 bases from J, with 16 bases between. Germline CDR1 reads SGHRS; CDR2 reads YFSETQ.

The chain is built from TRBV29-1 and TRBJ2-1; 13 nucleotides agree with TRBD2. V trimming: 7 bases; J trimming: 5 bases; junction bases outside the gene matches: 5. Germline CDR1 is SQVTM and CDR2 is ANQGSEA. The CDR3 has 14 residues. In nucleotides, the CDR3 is TGCAGCGCAGCGGGACTAGCGGGGAACAATGAGCAGTTCTTC. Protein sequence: CSAAGLAGNNEQFF.

The CDR3 DNA is TGTGCCAGCAGGACGAACCGGGACATTAATTTCGAGCAGTACTTC. It specifies CASRTNRDINFEQYF. This chain links TRBV6-2 or TRBV6-3 with TRBJ2-7; TRBD1 might be the D (6 bases). In germline, CDR1 is MNHEY, CDR2 SVGEGT. Trimming took 6 bases from V and 6 from J, leaving 21 bases between them. This CDR3 is 15 amino acids long.

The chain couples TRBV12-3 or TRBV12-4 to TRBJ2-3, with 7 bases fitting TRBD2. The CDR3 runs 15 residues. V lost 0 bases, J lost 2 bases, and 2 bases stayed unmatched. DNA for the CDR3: TGTGCCAGCAGTTTAGCGGGAGGGATCACAGATACGCAGTATTTT. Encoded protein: CASSLAGGITDTQYF.

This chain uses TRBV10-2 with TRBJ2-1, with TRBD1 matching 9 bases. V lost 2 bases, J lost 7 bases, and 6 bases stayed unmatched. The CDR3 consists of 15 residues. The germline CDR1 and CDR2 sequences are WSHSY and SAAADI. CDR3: CASSEEDRGPNEQFF. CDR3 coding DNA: TGCGCCAGCAGTGAGGAGGACAGGGGCCCTAATGAGCAGTTCTTC.

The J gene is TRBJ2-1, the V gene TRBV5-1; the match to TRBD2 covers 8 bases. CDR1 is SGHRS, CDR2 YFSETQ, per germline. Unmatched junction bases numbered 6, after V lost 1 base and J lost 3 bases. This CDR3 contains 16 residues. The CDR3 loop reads CASSLIGSGDYNEQFF. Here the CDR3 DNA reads TGCGCCAGCAGCTTGATCGGTAGCGGGGACTACAATGAGCAGTTCTTC.

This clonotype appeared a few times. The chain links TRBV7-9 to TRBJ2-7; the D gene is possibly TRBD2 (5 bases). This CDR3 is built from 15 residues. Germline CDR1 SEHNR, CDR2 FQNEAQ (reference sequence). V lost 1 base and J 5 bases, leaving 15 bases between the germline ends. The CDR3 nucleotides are TGTGCCAGCAGCTTAGTATCGGGAAGGGTCCACGAGCAGTACTTC. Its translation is CASSLVSGRVHEQYF.